Below, 10 T cell receptor beta chains from the same sample are listed, as sequenced in a study of T cell clones after liver transplantation (dated by TCRdb to the late 2010s). The library was generated by the immunoSEQ multiplex PCR assay. In TCRdb, the immuneACCESS table is reduced to in-frame sequences with V and J assigned. These tables do not hold every clone; where another copy was compared, an unresolved V gene accounts for under half, and the others remain unexplained. The sample table shows 20,000 to 25,000 clones, and roughly 80% are seen once. The top ten hold about a third of the sample. The sequencing used CD8+ T cells from blood, collected 52 to 60 months after liver transplant. These receptors came from a human patient who received a liver transplant. Some T cells may have been brought in with the graft after a transplant.

This chain joins TRBV4-1 and TRBJ1-6, with a weak D call TRBD1 (5 bases). Between the trimmed V and J ends, which lost 4 bases and 7 bases, there was a span of 14 bases. Per the germline V gene, CDR1 is MGHRA and CDR2 is YSYEKL. The CDR3 contains 15 residues. CDR3 nucleotide sequence: TGCGCCAGCAGCCTCCACTCCCGGGACAATTCACCCCTCCACTTT. Translating gives CASSLHSRDNSPLHF.

This clone was found a few times. The V gene is TRBV9, the J gene TRBJ1-6; the D is unclear. V dropped 0 bases and J dropped 10 bases, with 11 bases sitting between them. Germline values: CDR1 SGDLS, CDR2 YYNGEE. The CDR3 consists of 14 residues. CDR3 bases: TGTGCCAGCAGCGTAGATGGGCCCCAATCACCCCTCCACTTT. Amino acids: CASSVDGPQSPLHF.

In this sample, this clone turned up once. This chain links TRBV19 with TRBJ2-2, with 10 bases identical to TRBD1. The CDR3 runs to 14 residues. The V segment lost 10 bases and the J segment 3 bases; nucleotides outside the gene matches: 5. Germline V lookup: CDR1 LNHDA, CDR2 SQIVND (reference sequence). DNA for the CDR3: TGTGCCACCAGGACAGGGGGGTACACCGGGGAGCTGTTTTTT. Amino acids: CATRTGGYTGELFF.

This clone has a single count. The chain joins TRBV18 to TRBJ1-1; a possible D gene is TRBD1 (5 bases). Trimming removed 4 bases from V and 3 bases from J, with 21 bases in between. Per germline, CDR1 KGHSH and CDR2 LQKENI. CDR3 length: 17 amino acids. The CDR3 sequence: CASSLYHWTNSDTEAFF. The CDR3 DNA sequence: TGTGCCAGCTCACTATATCATTGGACAAACTCCGACACTGAAGCTTTCTTT.

This clone was counted between two and nine times. The chain links TRBV9 to TRBJ2-1, with D perhaps TRBD1 (6 bases). Germline loops: CDR1 SGDLS, CDR2 YYNGEE. The CDR3 totals 13 residues. The V gene lost 3 bases and the J gene lost 5 bases, with 9 bases spanning the gap. The CDR3 here is CASSGTDHNEQFF. Here the CDR3 DNA reads TGTGCCAGCAGCGGGACAGACCACAATGAGCAGTTCTTC.

By share of the sample, this clone is medium-sized. CDR3: CASSQGGNQPQHF. CDR3 nucleotide sequence: TGCGCCAGCAGTCAAGGCGGGAATCAGCCCCAGCATTTT. The V and J genes are TRBV23-1 and TRBJ1-5; no firm D call. TRBV23-1 is an ORF for which the function is uncertain. Deletions cut 2 bases from V and 4 bases from J, with 6 bases between. CDR3 size: 13 residues.

The chain carries TRBV11-2 and TRBJ2-1; no clear D. CDR1 and CDR2 from the germline V gene are SGHAT and FQNNGV. The CDR3 length is 15 residues. Deletions cut 0 bases from V and 8 bases from J, with 14 bases between. CDR3 in DNA: TGTGCCAGCAGCTTAGATCCCCATTTTGGCGATGAGCAGTTCTTC. It yields the protein CASSLDPHFGDEQFF.

The genes are TRBV28 and TRBJ2-7; D remains unclear. The CDR3 length is 14 residues. CDR1 MDHEN and CDR2 SYDVKM come from the germline V gene. Trimming removed 6 bases from V and 2 bases from J, with 14 bases in between. CDR3 sequence: CASSPAAPAYEQYF. The CDR3 bases are TGTGCCAGCAGCCCTGCAGCGCCAGCCTACGAGCAGTACTTC.

The V and J genes are TRBV4-1 and TRBJ1-6, with unresolved D. This CDR3 comprises 16 residues. In germline, CDR1 is MGHRA, CDR2 YSYEKL. Trimming shortened V by 3 bases and J by 6 bases, and 15 bases separated the two germline ends. The CDR3 bases are TGCGCCAGCAGCCATGGGCCTCAAGGGTCTAATTCACCCCTCCACTTT. Its protein product is CASSHGPQGSNSPLHF.

The rearrangement joins TRBV6-5 to TRBJ2-7; D is ambiguous. Trimming pared 0 bases from V and 0 bases from J, leaving 6 bases between. Germline CDR1 reads MNHEY; CDR2 reads SVGAGI. This CDR3 has 14 amino acids. CDR3: CASSYSSVSYEQYF. In DNA, the CDR3 is TGTGCCAGCAGTTACTCGTCAGTCTCCTACGAGCAGTACTTC.